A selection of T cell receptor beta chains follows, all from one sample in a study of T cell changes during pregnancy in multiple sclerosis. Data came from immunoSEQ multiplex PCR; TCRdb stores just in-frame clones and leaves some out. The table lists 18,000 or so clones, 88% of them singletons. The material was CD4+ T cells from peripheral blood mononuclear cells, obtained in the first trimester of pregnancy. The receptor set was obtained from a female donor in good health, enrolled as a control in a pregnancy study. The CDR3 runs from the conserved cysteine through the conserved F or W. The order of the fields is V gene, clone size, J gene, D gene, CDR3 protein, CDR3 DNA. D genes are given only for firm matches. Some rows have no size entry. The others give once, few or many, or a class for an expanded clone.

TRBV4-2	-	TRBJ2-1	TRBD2	CASSQDGTRTNEQFF	TGTGCCAGCAGCCAAGATGGGACTAGGACAAATGAGCAGTTCTTC
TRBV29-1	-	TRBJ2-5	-	CSVEVAAQYF	TGCAGCGTTGAAGTTGCGGCCCAGTACTTC
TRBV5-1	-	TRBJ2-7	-	CASSLPGTEAHEQYF	TGCGCCAGCAGCCTACCTGGGACTGAGGCCCACGAGCAGTACTTC
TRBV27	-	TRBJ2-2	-	CASSLAATGELFF	TGTGCCAGCAGTTTAGCGGCCACCGGGGAGCTGTTTTTT
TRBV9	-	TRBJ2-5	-	CASSPWGGRETQYF	TGTGCCAGCAGCCCTTGGGGAGGTCGGGAGACCCAGTACTTC
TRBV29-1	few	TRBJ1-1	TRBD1	CSASLRGQGTEAFF	TGCAGCGCCAGCTTGAGGGGGCAAGGCACTGAAGCTTTCTTT
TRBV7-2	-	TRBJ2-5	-	CASSLGLSGETQYF	TGTGCCAGCAGCTTAGGACTCAGCGGCGAGACCCAGTACTTC
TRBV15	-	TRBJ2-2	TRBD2	CATSRGLADTGELFF	TGTGCCACCAGCAGAGGACTAGCCGACACCGGGGAGCTGTTTTTT
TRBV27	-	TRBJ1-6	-	CASSLAGTPNSPLHF	TGTGCCAGCAGCCTGGCCGGGACACCAAATTCACCCCTCCACTTT
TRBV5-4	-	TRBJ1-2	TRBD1	CASSGDRAGYGYTF	TGTGCCAGCAGCGGCGACAGGGCAGGCTATGGCTACACCTTC
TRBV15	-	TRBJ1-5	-	CATSREEGPQPQHF	TGTGCCACCAGCAGAGAGGAGGGGCCCCAGCCCCAGCATTTT
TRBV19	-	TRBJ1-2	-	CASSLHKTGPSNYGYTF	TGTGCCAGTAGTTTACATAAGACAGGCCCATCTAACTATGGCTACACCTTC
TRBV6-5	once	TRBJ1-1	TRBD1	CASRTPTGRAFF	TGTGCCAGCAGAACGCCGACAGGGCGGGCTTTCTTT
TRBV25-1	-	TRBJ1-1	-	CASSEWGETGAFF	TGTGCCAGCAGTGAATGGGGGGAGACTGGAGCTTTCTTT
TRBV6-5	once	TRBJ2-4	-	CASRQGDPAKNIQYF	TGTGCCAGCAGACAGGGTGATCCAGCCAAAAACATTCAGTACTTC
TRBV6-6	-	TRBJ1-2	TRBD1	CASSYPGGQGARGYTF	TGTGCCAGCAGTTACCCGGGGGGACAGGGAGCGCGAGGCTACACCTTC
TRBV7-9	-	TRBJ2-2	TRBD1	CASSLARTGAFGGELFF	TGTGCCAGCAGCTTAGCCCGGACAGGTGCCTTTGGCGGGGAGCTGTTTTTT
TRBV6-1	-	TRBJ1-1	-	CASSRTANTEAFF	TGTGCCAGCAGCCGGACAGCGAACACTGAAGCTTTCTTT
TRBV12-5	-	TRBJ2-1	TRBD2	CASGLGTSGYYEQFF	TGTGCTAGTGGTTTGGGGACTAGCGGGTATTATGAGCAGTTCTTC
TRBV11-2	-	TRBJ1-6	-	CASSLRVHTQNSPLHF	TGTGCCAGCAGCCTCAGGGTACACACCCAAAATTCACCCCTCCACTTT
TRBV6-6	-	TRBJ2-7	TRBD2	CASSQREGAYEQYF	TGTGCCAGCAGCCAACGGGAGGGTGCCTACGAGCAGTACTTC
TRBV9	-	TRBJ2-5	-	CASSVGSGTRWVEETQYF	TGTGCCAGCAGCGTAGGGTCGGGGACAAGATGGGTTGAAGAGACCCAGTACTTC
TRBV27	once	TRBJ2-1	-	CASSSPTPSSYNEQFF	TGTGCCAGCAGCTCCCCGACTCCCAGCTCCTACAATGAGCAGTTCTTC
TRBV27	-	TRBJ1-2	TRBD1	CASSGLRDRGFSYGYTF	TGTGCCAGCAGTGGGCTCCGGGACAGGGGGTTTAGCTATGGCTACACCTTC
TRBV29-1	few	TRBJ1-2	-	CSVEVQGGGYTF	TGCAGCGTTGAGGTGCAGGGAGGGGGCTACACCTTC
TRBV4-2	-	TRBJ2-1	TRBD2	CASSQDTSGSAYNEQFF	TGTGCCAGCAGCCAAGATACTAGCGGGAGTGCCTACAATGAGCAGTTCTTC
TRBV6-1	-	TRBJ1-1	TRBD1	CASIQGTVEAFF	TGTGCCAGCATCCAAGGGACAGTTGAAGCTTTCTTT
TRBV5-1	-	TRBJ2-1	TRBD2	CASSLSGLAGVVYNEQFF	TGCGCCAGCAGCTTGTCGGGGCTAGCGGGAGTTGTCTACAATGAGCAGTTCTTC
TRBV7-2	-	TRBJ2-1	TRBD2	CASSSGLAGLVNEQFF	TGTGCCAGCAGCTCGGGACTAGCGGGACTGGTCAATGAGCAGTTCTTC
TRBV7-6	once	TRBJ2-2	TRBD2	CASGGGGGGELFF	TGTGCCAGCGGCGGTGGCGGGGGCGGGGAGCTGTTTTTT
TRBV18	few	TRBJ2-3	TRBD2	CASSPPVRGGSTDTQYF	TGTGCCAGCTCACCACCGGTCCGGGGGGGAAGCACAGATACGCAGTATTTT
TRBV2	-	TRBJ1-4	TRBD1	CASRKGQANEKLFF	TGTGCCAGCAGAAAGGGACAGGCAAATGAAAAACTGTTTTTT
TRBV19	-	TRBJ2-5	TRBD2	CASSVSGGGGPQYF	TGTGCCAGTAGTGTTAGCGGGGGGGGCGGGCCCCAGTACTTC
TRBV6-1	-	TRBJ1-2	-	CASSLHRGLIYGYTF	TGTGCCAGCAGTTTGCACCGAGGGTTGATCTATGGCTACACCTTC
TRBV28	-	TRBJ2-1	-	CASSLQGGNEQFF	TGTGCCAGCAGTTTACAGGGGGGCAATGAGCAGTTCTTC
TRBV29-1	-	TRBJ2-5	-	CSVEGVTGVNQETQYF	TGCAGCGTTGAAGGGGTGACGGGAGTCAACCAAGAGACCCAGTACTTC
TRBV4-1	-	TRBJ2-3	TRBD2	CASRVAGSVITDTQYF	TGCGCCAGCAGGGTAGCGGGGTCGGTAATTACAGATACGCAGTATTTT
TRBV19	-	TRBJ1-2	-	CASSIAGVFNYGYTF	TGTGCCAGTAGTATAGCGGGGGTTTTCAACTATGGCTACACCTTC
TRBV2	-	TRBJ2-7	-	CASSSPPGSSYEQYF	TGTGCCAGCAGTTCCCCTCCGGGTTCTTCCTACGAGCAGTACTTC
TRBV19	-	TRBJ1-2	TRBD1	CASSDRVVGYTF	TGTGCCAGTAGTGACAGGGTGGTGGGCTACACCTTC
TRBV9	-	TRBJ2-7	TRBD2	CASSIREGYEQYF	TGTGCCAGCAGCATCCGGGAGGGGTACGAGCAGTACTTC
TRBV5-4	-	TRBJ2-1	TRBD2	CASSLELAGVGEQFF	TGTGCCAGCAGCTTGGAACTAGCGGGAGTCGGTGAGCAGTTCTTC
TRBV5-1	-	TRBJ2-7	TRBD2	CASSLSGAGGREQYF	TGCGCCAGCAGCCTATCCGGCGCGGGAGGCCGCGAGCAGTACTTC
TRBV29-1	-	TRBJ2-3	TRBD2	CSAFSGGTTDTQYF	TGCAGCGCCTTCTCCGGGGGGACCACAGATACGCAGTATTTT
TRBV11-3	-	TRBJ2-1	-	CASSFRTDNEQFF	TGTGCCAGCAGCTTCCGGACAGACAATGAGCAGTTCTTC
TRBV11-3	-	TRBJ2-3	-	CASNPPGGTDTQYF	TGTGCCAGCAACCCCCCGGGGGGCACAGATACGCAGTATTTT
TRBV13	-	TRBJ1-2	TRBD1	CASSTWTGGDYGYTF	TGTGCCAGCAGCACGTGGACAGGGGGTGACTATGGCTACACCTTC
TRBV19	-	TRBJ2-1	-	CASRLSLAYNEQFF	TGTGCCAGTAGACTTAGCCTAGCTTACAATGAGCAGTTCTTC
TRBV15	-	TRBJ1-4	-	CATSTHEDSVDEKLFF	TGTGCCACCAGCACCCATGAGGACAGTGTGGATGAAAAACTGTTTTTT
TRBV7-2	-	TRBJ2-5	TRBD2	CASSRSPPSGGFRETQYF	TGTGCCAGCAGCCGCTCTCCCCCTAGCGGGGGGTTTAGAGAGACCCAGTACTTC
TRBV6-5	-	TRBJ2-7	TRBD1	CASSLTGASSYEQYF	TGTGCCAGCAGTCTAACAGGGGCGTCCTCCTACGAGCAGTACTTC
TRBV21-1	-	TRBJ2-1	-	CASSTPGLAETEENNEQFF	TGTGCCAGCAGCACGCCGGGACTAGCGGAAACCGAGGAGAACAATGAGCAGTTCTTC
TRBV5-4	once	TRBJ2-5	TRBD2	CASSPEREQETQYF	TGTGCCAGCAGCCCTGAGCGGGAACAAGAGACCCAGTACTTC
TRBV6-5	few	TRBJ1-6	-	CASSSLASPLHF	TGTGCCAGCAGTTCTCTGGCTTCACCCCTCCACTTT